The rows below give T cell receptor beta chains drawn from one sample of a study of post-analysis software for immune sequencing data. A single record per CDR3 protein comes from TCRdb applying MiXCR to the PCR reads. Of fewer than 550,000 distinct CDR3 sequences in the sample, around 36% were seen once. The sequencing sample was made of blood. These TCRs come from a girl younger than 18 with multiple sclerosis. The CDR3 runs from the conserved cysteine through the conserved F or W. The D gene is left open where the match is weak. The size field is filled for only some rows; it gives once, few, many or a size class.

TRBD2 TRBJ2-1 16 TRBV20-1 few TGCAGTGCTAGTTGGGCAGCGGGGGCTCGGGGTAATGAGCAGTTCTTC CSASWAAGARGNEQFF
TRBD1 TRBJ1-5 14 TRBV6-1 few TGTGCCAGCAGGGGGACAGGCGCGACCCAGCCCCAGCATTTT CASRGTGATQPQHF
. TRBJ2-3 13 TRBV29-1 few TGCAGCGCCTCGAGGGGGGAAGGGGATACGCAGTATTTT CSASRGEGDTQYF
TRBD1 TRBJ1-2 15 TRBV5-5 . TGTGCCAGCAGCCGAATACAGGGGGGGAACTATGGCTACACCTTC CASSRIQGGNYGYTF
TRBD1 TRBJ2-7 14 TRBV13 few TGTGCCAGCAGCTTCTTCCGGGACAGGGGGCGACGGTACTTC CASSFFRDRGRRYF
. TRBJ2-5 14 TRBV5-1 . TGCGCCAGCAGCTTAATCAGGGACCAAGAGACCCAGTACTTC CASSLIRDQETQYF
TRBD2 TRBJ2-3 16 TRBV9 many TGTGCCAGCAGCGTAGCCCCAGCGGGGGCTACAGATACGCAGTATTTT CASSVAPAGATDTQYF
. TRBJ2-7 15 TRBV7-8 few TGTGCCAGCAGCCCCCGGGAAACCAAGGCCCACGAGCAGTACTTC CASSPRETKAHEQYF
. TRBJ1-5 15 TRBV15 few TGTGCCACCAGCAGAGAGGGTCCGGGGTCTCAGCCCCAGCATTTT CATSREGPGSQPQHF
. TRBJ2-6 15 TRBV12-3/TRBV12-4 . TGTGCCAGCAGGCCCACAGGGTTAGGGGCCAACGTCCTGACTTTC CASRPTGLGANVLTF
TRBD2 TRBJ2-4 14 TRBV7-9 . TGTGCCAGCAGCCGAGGCGGGGGAGAAAACATTCAGTACTTC CASSRGGGENIQYF
TRBD2 TRBJ2-7 14 TRBV20-1 many TGCAGTGCAATTCTAGCGGGGGGTTCCTACGAGCAGTACTTC CSAILAGGSYEQYF
. TRBJ2-3 13 TRBV20-1 . TGCAGTGCTAGAGATCCCTTCACAGATACGCAGTATTTT CSARDPFTDTQYF
. TRBJ1-6 13 TRBV20-1 . TGCAGTGCTAGCCCGGACGCGCCGGGACCCCTCCACTTT CSASPDAPGPLHF
. TRBJ2-6 16 TRBV5-1 . TGCGCCAGCAGCTCCGGGGTCGCCTCTGGGGCCAACGTCCTGACTTTC CASSSGVASGANVLTF
. TRBJ2-5 12 TRBV29-1 . TGCAGCGTTGGGGAGGTCCGCTTGGAGCAGTACTTC CSVGEVRLEQYF
. TRBJ2-5 16 TRBV5-1 few TGCGCCAGCAGCTTGGGTCGTGGTTGGCAGGGGGAGACCCAGTACTTC CASSLGRGWQGETQYF
. TRBJ2-1 19 TRBV4-1 . TGCGCCAGCAGCCAAGAGGGGACCTCTCAGACAGGAAACTACAATGAGCAGTTCTTC CASSQEGTSQTGNYNEQFF
. TRBJ1-2 13 TRBV9 few TGTGCCAGCAGCCGGGAGGGTGTCTATGGCTACACCTTC CASSREGVYGYTF
. TRBJ2-3 15 TRBV9 . TGTGCCAGCAGCGGACCGGGGAATTTAGCAGATACGCAGTATTTT CASSGPGNLADTQYF
. TRBJ2-1 15 TRBV9 . TGTGCCAGCAGCGTAGAGGTGGGGGTTCACAATGAGCAGTTCTTC CASSVEVGVHNEQFF
TRBD1 TRBJ2-3 15 TRBV12-3/TRBV12-4 . TGTGCCAGCACCTCGGACAGGGGGCTATCGGATACGCAGTATTTT CASTSDRGLSDTQYF
. TRBJ1-2 14 TRBV5-1 . TGCGCCAGCAGCTTGGAAGGGCCTTTTTATGGCTACACCTTC CASSLEGPFYGYTF
. TRBJ2-6 13 TRBV7-2 . TGTGCCGGCAGATCCACTGGGGCCAACGTCCTGACTTTC CAGRSTGANVLTF
TRBD2 TRBJ2-5 16 TRBV7-9 few TGTGCCAGCAGCTCCCAGTTAGCGGGGTACCAAGAGACCCAGTACTTC CASSSQLAGYQETQYF
TRBD1 TRBJ2-7 16 TRBV5-1 few TGCGCCAGCAGCCTTGATACCGGGACAGGGATCTACGAGCAGTACTTC CASSLDTGTGIYEQYF
. TRBJ2-7 14 TRBV7-9 few TGTGCCAGCAGCTCTCAGGGGATACGTTACGAGCAGTACTTC CASSSQGIRYEQYF
TRBD2 TRBJ2-3 16 TRBV5-5 . TGTGCCAGCAGCCTGTTGGGAGGGGTAAGCACAGATACGCAGTATTTT CASSLLGGVSTDTQYF
. TRBJ2-1 17 TRBV7-2 . TGTGCCAGCAGCTTAAGTCCGGGAGCTAGCTCCTACAATGAGCAGTTCTTC CASSLSPGASSYNEQFF
. TRBJ2-7 13 TRBV29-1 many TGCAGCGTTGAATGGGGGGAAACCTACGAGCAGTACTTC CSVEWGETYEQYF
TRBD2 TRBJ2-7 17 TRBV20-1 . TGCAGTGCGAGGGCTCGTAGCGGGGAAAACCAACCCTACGAGCAGTACTTC CSARARSGENQPYEQYF
. TRBJ2-1 11 TRBV29-1 few TGCAGCGCCGGGACAACAGGGGAGCAGTTCTTC CSAGTTGEQFF
. TRBJ2-2 14 TRBV7-2 . TGTGCCAGCAGCTTATCTGTGGGAGGCGGGGAGCTGTTTTTT CASSLSVGGGELFF
. TRBJ2-6 14 TRBV20-1 . TGCAGTGCAAAACAGCCTTCTGGGGCCAACGTCCTGACTTTC CSAKQPSGANVLTF
. TRBJ1-4 17 TRBV4-1 . TGCGCCAGCAGCCAAGATTTCCGACTGTATGTTAATGAAAAACTGTTTTTT CASSQDFRLYVNEKLFF
. TRBJ2-6 17 TRBV9 few TGTGCCAGCAGCGTGGCGGCGTTAGTCTCTGGGGCCAACGTCCTGACTTTC CASSVAALVSGANVLTF
TRBD2 TRBJ2-7 15 TRBV7-8 . TGTGCCAGCAGCTTAGGTAGCGGGAGGGCCGGAGAGCAGTACTTC CASSLGSGRAGEQYF
TRBD1 TRBJ1-1 15 TRBV11-2 . TGTGCCAGCAGCCCACGGACAGGAAGAGGCACTGAAGCTTTCTTT CASSPRTGRGTEAFF
TRBD2 TRBJ2-1 15 TRBV7-2 few TGTGCCAGCAGCTTAGTACTGGGGGGGTACAATGAGCAGTTCTTC CASSLVLGGYNEQFF
TRBD2 TRBJ2-3 13 TRBV6-5 . TGTGCCATCAAGCGGGGGCGCACAGATACGCAGTATTTT CAIKRGRTDTQYF
. TRBJ2-4 17 TRBV5-1 few TGCGCCAGCAGCTTGGCGGGGTTGGCAGGGTCCAAAAACATTCAGTACTTC CASSLAGLAGSKNIQYF
. TRBJ2-5 14 TRBV27 few TGTGCCAGCAGTTTATACCAGGGGTATGAGACCCAGTACTTC CASSLYQGYETQYF
TRBD2 TRBJ2-7 16 TRBV5-5 . TGTGCCAGCAGCCCTCTCGGGCGGGGGTCCTCCTGCGAGCAGTACTTC CASSPLGRGSSCEQYF
. TRBJ1-2 11 TRBV4-1 few TGCGCCAGCAGCCAGGGAACCGGCTACACCTTC CASSQGTGYTF
TRBD1 TRBJ2-3 14 TRBV18 . TGTGCCAGCTCATCGGGACAGGTGACAGATACGCAGTATTTT CASSSGQVTDTQYF
. TRBJ1-1 13 TRBV12-3/TRBV12-4 . TGTGCCACCCACCCGGGAGGAAACACTGAAGCTTTCTTT CATHPGGNTEAFF
TRBD2 TRBJ2-3 18 TRBV7-3 few TGTGCCAGCAGCCTGGGACTAGCGGGGAGTTTAAGCACAGATACGCAGTATTTT CASSLGLAGSLSTDTQYF
. TRBJ1-2 11 TRBV5-5 . TGTGCCAGCAGCTTTCTTGGTGGCTACACCTTC CASSFLGGYTF
TRBD1 TRBJ1-2 15 TRBV5-1 . TGCGCCAGCAGCTTGTTGGGACAGGCGGACTATGGCTGCACCTTC CASSLLGQADYGCTF
. TRBJ2-1 15 TRBV15 . TGTGCCACCAGCAGACAGCAAAGCTCCTACAATGAGCAGTTCTTC CATSRQQSSYNEQFF
. TRBJ1-5 13 TRBV15 few TGTGCCACCAGCAGAGGAGGGGGTCAGCCCCAGCATTTT CATSRGGGQPQHF
. TRBJ1-1 18 TRBV4-1 . TGCGCCAGCAGCCAAGATTATGGGGGGAGGATAGCTAACACTGAAGCTTTCTTT CASSQDYGGRIANTEAFF
TRBD1 TRBJ1-5 16 TRBV28 few TGTGCCAGCAGTTTCAAGGAGGACAGGGGTGATCAGCCCCAGCATTTT CASSFKEDRGDQPQHF
. TRBJ1-2 13 TRBV24-1 . TGTGCCACCAGTGACCCCGGGACGTATGGCTACACCTTC CATSDPGTYGYTF
. TRBJ1-2 14 TRBV11-2 few TGTGCCAGCAGCGCAATACAGGGTTACTATGGCTACACCTTC CASSAIQGYYGYTF
. TRBJ2-3 13 TRBV18 few TGTGCCAGCTCACCACGGCAGACAGATACGCAGTATTTT CASSPRQTDTQYF
. TRBJ2-5 14 TRBV6-5 few TGTGCCAGCAGTTCGTTCGGAACCCCAGAGACCCAGTACTTC CASSSFGTPETQYF